This T cell receptor (beta chain) was documented in a study of cytomegalovirus exposure and HLA in healthy donors. Study-level points and caveats: Because they were indistinguishable, some V segments, including TRBV6-2 and TRBV6-3, were excluded. A later analysis linked a missense DCLRE1C variant to TCR beta V- and J-gene trimming. Sequencing artifact likely explains a cluster of highly shared sequence variants.

13 Jbeta primers and 60 Vbeta primers were used for the PCR. Data came from immunoSEQ multiplex PCR; TCRdb stores just in-frame clones and leaves some out. The repertoire has about 110,000 clones, around 85% of them found once; the top ten carry roughly 5.6%. J gave up 8 bases and V 4 bases, and 11 bases lay outside the gene matches. The CDR3 is 15 amino acids. Germline V gene data show CDR1 as SGHRS and CDR2 as YFSETQ. The donors comprised healthy bone marrow donors. About this clone itself: What it recognizes is unknown.

The origin of this receptor is a man aged 25-40 years in good health and CMV-seropositive. J is TRBJ2-1 and V is TRBV5-1; TRBD1 aligns across 8 bases. The sequenced sample consisted of PBMCs. CDR3 sequence reads: CASSPRTGWGHEQFF. CDR3 bases: TGCGCCAGCAGCCCGAGGACAGGGTGGGGGCATGAGCAGTTCTTC.